This is a list of T cell receptor beta chains from one sample in a study of T cells in Graves' hyperthyroidism and ophthalmopathy. TCRdb redid the calling of the multiplex PCR reads with MiXCR, one entry per CDR3 protein. Among roughly 700,000 distinct CDR3 sequences, approximately 15% were seen once, and the ten largest hold roughly 10%. Sequenced input: blood. The receptors shown here come from a woman aged 18-29 years with Graves' hyperthyroidism. Each CDR3 is given with its conserved first and last residue. The order of the fields is V gene, D gene, J gene, clone size, CDR3 protein, CDR3 DNA. The D gene is left open where the match is weak. Clone size, where shown, is once, few, many, or a class for clones that have expanded.

TRBV6-2/TRBV6-3	NA	TRBJ2-6	NA	CASSYVFTMDPGANVLTF	TGTGCCAGCAGTTACGTTTTTACGATGGATCCCGGGGCCAACGTCCTGACTTTC
TRBV30	NA	TRBJ2-4	many	CAWSGGAKNIQYF	TGTGCCTGGAGTGGAGGAGCCAAAAACATTCAGTACTTC
TRBV9	TRBD1	TRBJ1-2	few	CASGQGQFYGYTF	TGTGCCAGCGGGCAGGGACAGTTCTATGGCTACACCTTC
TRBV12-3/TRBV12-4	NA	TRBJ2-7	few	CASTPTLVMREQYF	TGTGCCAGCACCCCTACTCTAGTGATGCGCGAGCAGTACTTC
TRBV10-3	TRBD1	TRBJ1-2	few	CAISGTGGKGGYTF	TGTGCCATCAGTGGAACAGGGGGCAAGGGGGGCTACACCTTC
TRBV10-2	TRBD1	TRBJ1-1	few	CASSGQGAAEAFF	TGCGCCAGCAGCGGACAGGGGGCAGCTGAAGCTTTCTTT
TRBV30	TRBD1	TRBJ2-7	many	CAWSVGDSYEQYF	TGTGCCTGGAGTGTAGGGGACAGCTACGAGCAGTACTTC
TRBV6-2/TRBV6-3	NA	TRBJ2-2	many	CASSSGLSAGELFF	TGTGCCAGCAGTTCGGGGTTGAGTGCCGGGGAGCTGTTTTTT
TRBV6-2/TRBV6-3	NA	TRBJ2-5	NA	CASSSHPLGRETQYF	TGTGCCAGCAGTTCACACCCCCTCGGACGAGAGACCCAGTACTTC
TRBV30	NA	TRBJ2-1	few	CAWRTGASYNEQFF	TGTGCCTGGAGAACGGGAGCCTCCTACAATGAGCAGTTCTTC
TRBV28	NA	TRBJ2-1	many	CASSSLGTSASSSYNEQFF	TGTGCCAGCAGTTCTCTAGGGACTTCAGCGTCGAGCTCCTACAATGAGCAGTTCTTC
TRBV7-2	TRBD2	TRBJ2-1	many	CASSLGRGSGRAEFF	TGTGCCAGCAGCTTGGGGAGGGGTAGCGGGAGGGCGGAGTTCTTC
TRBV29-1	TRBD1	TRBJ1-2	NA	CSVAGPGTGGGYTF	TGCAGCGTCGCCGGGCCCGGGACAGGGGGAGGCTACACCTTC
TRBV11-2	TRBD1	TRBJ1-1	many	CASSSGQVNTEAFF	TGTGCCAGCAGCTCGGGACAGGTGAACACTGAAGCTTTCTTT
TRBV4-3	NA	TRBJ2-6	few	CASSQVVTLEDSGANVLTF	TGCGCCAGCAGCCAAGTGGTAACACTAGAGGATTCAGGGGCCAACGTCCTGACTTTC
TRBV2	NA	TRBJ1-3	many	CASSLDSRNTIYF	TGTGCCAGCAGCCTGGACAGCCGAAACACCATATATTTT
TRBV10-2	NA	TRBJ1-5	many	CASSESASLSNQPQHF	TGCGCCAGCAGTGAGTCCGCGTCTCTGAGCAATCAGCCCCAGCATTTT
TRBV20-1	NA	TRBJ1-1	few	CSARKGATEAFF	TGCAGTGCTAGGAAAGGAGCCACTGAAGCTTTCTTT
TRBV7-2	TRBD1	TRBJ1-2	many	CASSPDRGSLGYTF	TGTGCCAGCAGCCCCGACAGGGGTAGTCTTGGCTACACCTTC
TRBV20-1	NA	TRBJ2-7	many	CSAGRGTSTYEQYF	TGCAGTGCTGGTAGGGGGACTTCCACCTACGAGCAGTACTTC
TRBV20-1	NA	TRBJ2-5	many	CSARRDGGTQYF	TGCAGTGCTAGGCGGGACGGGGGGACCCAGTACTTC
TRBV2	TRBD1	TRBJ1-2	many	CASSPTGEEGYTF	TGTGCCAGCAGCCCTACAGGGGAGGAGGGCTACACCTTC
TRBV3-1	NA	TRBJ2-1	NA	CASSRPTVPYNEQFF	TGTGCCAGCAGCCGCCCGACAGTCCCCTACAATGAGCAGTTCTTC
TRBV15	TRBD1	TRBJ2-3	many	CATSRESGQGYTDTQYF	TGTGCCACCAGCAGAGAGTCCGGACAGGGGTACACAGATACGCAGTATTTT
TRBV6-1	NA	TRBJ1-4	NA	CASSWSATNEKLFF	TGTGCCAGCAGTTGGTCCGCAACTAATGAAAAACTGTTTTTT
TRBV20-1	TRBD2	TRBJ2-2	many	CSANAPGGRAAGTGELFF	TGCAGTGCCAACGCCCCTGGCGGGAGGGCCGCAGGCACCGGGGAGCTGTTTTTT
TRBV5-4	NA	TRBJ2-3	NA	CASSSQGLPSTDTQYF	TGTGCCAGCAGCTCTCAGGGATTACCTAGCACAGATACGCAGTATTTT
TRBV13	NA	TRBJ1-2	few	CASSLGRTFNYGYTF	TGTGCCAGCAGCTTAGGACGGACGTTTAACTATGGCTACACCTTC
TRBV7-8	NA	TRBJ2-7	many	CASSLRPIVWARRGAPYEQYF	TGTGCCAGCAGCTTACGACCGATAGTATGGGCTAGAAGGGGAGCCCCCTACGAGCAGTACTTC
TRBV10-3	NA	TRBJ2-1	few	CAIKNRGDGHNEQFF	TGTGCCATCAAGAATAGGGGGGATGGGCACAATGAGCAGTTCTTC
TRBV5-6	NA	TRBJ1-1	NA	CASTLDRAIEAFF	TGTGCCAGCACCTTAGATCGGGCAATTGAAGCTTTCTTT
TRBV7-9	NA	TRBJ1-2	many	CASSLDGRTGMYGYTF	TGTGCCAGCAGCTTAGACGGAAGGACGGGAATGTATGGCTACACCTTC
TRBV27	TRBD2	TRBJ2-2	few	CATGNMALAGNTGELFF	TGTGCCACCGGGAATATGGCCCTAGCGGGGAACACCGGGGAGCTGTTTTTT